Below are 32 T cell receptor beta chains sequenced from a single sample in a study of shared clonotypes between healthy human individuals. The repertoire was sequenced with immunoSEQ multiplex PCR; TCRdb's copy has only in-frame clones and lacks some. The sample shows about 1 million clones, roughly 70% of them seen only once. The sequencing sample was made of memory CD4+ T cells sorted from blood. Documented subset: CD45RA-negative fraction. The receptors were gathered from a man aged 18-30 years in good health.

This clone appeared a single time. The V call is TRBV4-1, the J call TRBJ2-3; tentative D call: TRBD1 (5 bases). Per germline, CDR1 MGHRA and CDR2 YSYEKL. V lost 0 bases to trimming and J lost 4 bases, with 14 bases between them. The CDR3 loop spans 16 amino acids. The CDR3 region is CASSQDRGRLADTQYF. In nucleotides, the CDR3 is TGCGCCAGCAGCCAAGATAGGGGCAGGTTGGCAGATACGCAGTATTTT.

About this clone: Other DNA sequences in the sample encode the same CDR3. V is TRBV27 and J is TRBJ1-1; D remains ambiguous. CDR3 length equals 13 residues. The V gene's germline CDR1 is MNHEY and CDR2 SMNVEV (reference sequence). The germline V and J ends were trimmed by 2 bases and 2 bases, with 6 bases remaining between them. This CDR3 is CASSLKGNTEAFF. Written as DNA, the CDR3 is TGTGCCAGCAGTTTAAAGGGTAACACTGAAGCTTTCTTT.

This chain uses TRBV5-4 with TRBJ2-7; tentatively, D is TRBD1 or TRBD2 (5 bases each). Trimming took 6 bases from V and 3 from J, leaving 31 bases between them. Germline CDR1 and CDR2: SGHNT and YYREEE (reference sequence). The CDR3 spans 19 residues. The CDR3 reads CASTTRGYGGLYGDYEQYF. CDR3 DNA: TGTGCCAGCACCACTAGGGGATATGGGGGTTTGTACGGGGACTACGAGCAGTACTTC.

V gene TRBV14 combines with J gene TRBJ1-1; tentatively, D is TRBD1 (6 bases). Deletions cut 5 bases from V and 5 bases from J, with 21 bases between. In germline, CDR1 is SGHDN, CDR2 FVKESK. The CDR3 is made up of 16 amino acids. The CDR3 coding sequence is TGTGCCAGCAGCGCCCGACAGGCGCGCATGGGGACTGAAGCTTTCTTT. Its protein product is CASSARQARMGTEAFF.

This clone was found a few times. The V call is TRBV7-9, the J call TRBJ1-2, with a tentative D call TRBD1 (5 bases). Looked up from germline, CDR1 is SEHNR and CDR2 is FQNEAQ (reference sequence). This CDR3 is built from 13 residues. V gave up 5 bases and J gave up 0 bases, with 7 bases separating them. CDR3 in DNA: TGTGCCAGCAGCCCAGGGCCTAACTATGGCTACACCTTC. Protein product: CASSPGPNYGYTF.

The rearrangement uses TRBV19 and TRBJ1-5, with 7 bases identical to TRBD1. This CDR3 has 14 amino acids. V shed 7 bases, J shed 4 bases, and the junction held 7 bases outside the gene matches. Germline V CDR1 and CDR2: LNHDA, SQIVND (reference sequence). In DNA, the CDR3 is TGTGCCAGTACCCCGCAGGGGGGGAATCAGCCCCAGCATTTT. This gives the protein CASTPQGGNQPQHF.

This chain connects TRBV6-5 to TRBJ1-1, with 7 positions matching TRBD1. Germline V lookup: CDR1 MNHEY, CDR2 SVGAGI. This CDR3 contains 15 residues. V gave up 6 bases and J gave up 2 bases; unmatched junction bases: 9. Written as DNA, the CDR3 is TGTGCCAGCAGAAATACGGGGACAGCTAACACTGAAGCTTTCTTT. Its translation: CASRNTGTANTEAFF.

The CDR3 DNA reads TGTGCCAGCAGTTTAGGGAGGTTGGTCGATGAGCAGTTCTTC. This translates into CASSLGRLVDEQFF. J is TRBJ2-1 and V is TRBV28; D is perhaps TRBD2 (6 bases). CDR1 MDHEN and CDR2 SYDVKM come from the germline V gene. V lost 2 bases to trimming and J lost 8 bases, with 13 bases between them. This CDR3 region has 14 residues. Together with reference TRBV28 and TRBJ2-1, the CDR3 gives the full variable domain: DVKVTQSSRYLVKRTGEKVFLECVQDMDHENMFWYRQDPGLGLRLIYFSYDVKMKEKGDIPEGYSVSREKKERFSLILESASTNQTSMYLCASSLGRLVDEQFFGPGTRLTVL.

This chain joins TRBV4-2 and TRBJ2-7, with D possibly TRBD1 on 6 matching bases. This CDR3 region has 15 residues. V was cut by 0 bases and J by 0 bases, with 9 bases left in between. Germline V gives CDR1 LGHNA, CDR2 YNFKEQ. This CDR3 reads CASSQEGANSYEQYF. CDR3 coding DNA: TGTGCCAGCAGCCAAGAGGGGGCAAACTCCTACGAGCAGTACTTC.

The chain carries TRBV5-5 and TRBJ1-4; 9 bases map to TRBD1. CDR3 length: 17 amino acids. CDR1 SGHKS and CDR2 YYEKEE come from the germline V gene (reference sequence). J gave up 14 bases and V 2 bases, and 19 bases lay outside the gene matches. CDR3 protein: CASSFMQTGQGQLRLFF. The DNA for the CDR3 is TGTGCCAGCAGCTTTATGCAAACGGGACAGGGACAACTAAGGCTGTTTTTT.

CDR3 DNA sequence: TGCAGCGCCGGACTAGCAAATGTCGCCGGGGAGCTGTTTTTT. Protein: CSAGLANVAGELFF. This sequence joins TRBV29-1 and TRBJ2-2; 8 bases are a match to TRBD2. V lost 7 bases to trimming and J lost 6 bases; unmatched junction nucleotides: 10. There are 14 residues in the CDR3. Per the germline V gene, CDR1 is SQVTM and CDR2 is ANQGSEA.

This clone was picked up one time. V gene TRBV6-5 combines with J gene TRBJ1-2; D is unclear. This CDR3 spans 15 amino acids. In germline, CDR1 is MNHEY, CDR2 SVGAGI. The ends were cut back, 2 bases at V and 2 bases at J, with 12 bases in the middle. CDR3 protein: CASSYGPGSNYGYTF. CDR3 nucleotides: TGTGCCAGCAGTTACGGACCGGGCTCCAACTATGGCTACACCTTC.

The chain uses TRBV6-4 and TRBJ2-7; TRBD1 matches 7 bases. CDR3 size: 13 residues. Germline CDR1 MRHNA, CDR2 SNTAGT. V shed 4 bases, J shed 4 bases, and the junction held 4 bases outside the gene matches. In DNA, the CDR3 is TGTGCCAGCAGTGGACAGGGTTATTACGAGCAGTACTTC. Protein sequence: CASSGQGYYEQYF.

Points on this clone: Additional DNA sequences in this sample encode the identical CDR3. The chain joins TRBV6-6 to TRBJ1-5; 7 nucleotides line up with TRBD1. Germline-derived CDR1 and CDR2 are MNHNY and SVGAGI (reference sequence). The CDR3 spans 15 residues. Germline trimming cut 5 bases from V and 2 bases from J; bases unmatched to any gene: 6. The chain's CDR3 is CASSPRQGGNQPQHF. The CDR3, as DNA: TGTGCCAGCAGTCCTAGACAGGGCGGCAATCAGCCCCAGCATTTT.

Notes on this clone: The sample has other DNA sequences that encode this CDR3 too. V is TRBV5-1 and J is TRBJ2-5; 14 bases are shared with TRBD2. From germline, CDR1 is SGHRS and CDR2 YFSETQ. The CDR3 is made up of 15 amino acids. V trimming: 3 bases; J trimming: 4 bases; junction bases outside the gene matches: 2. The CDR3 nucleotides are TGCGCCAGCAGCTCCGGACTAGCGGGAGGAGAGACCCAGTACTTC. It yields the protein CASSSGLAGGETQYF.

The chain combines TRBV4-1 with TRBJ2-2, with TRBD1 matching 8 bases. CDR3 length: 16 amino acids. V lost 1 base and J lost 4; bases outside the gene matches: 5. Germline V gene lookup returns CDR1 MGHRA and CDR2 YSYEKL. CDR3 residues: CASSQAPGQATGELFF. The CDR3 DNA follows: TGCGCCAGCAGCCAAGCACCGGGACAGGCCACCGGGGAGCTGTTTTTT.

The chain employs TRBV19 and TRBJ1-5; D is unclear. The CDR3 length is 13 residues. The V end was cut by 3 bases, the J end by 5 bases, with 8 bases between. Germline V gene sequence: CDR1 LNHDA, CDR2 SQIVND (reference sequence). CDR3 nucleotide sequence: TGTGCCAGTAGTATCCAAGGTCATCAGCCCCAGCATTTT. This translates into CASSIQGHQPQHF.

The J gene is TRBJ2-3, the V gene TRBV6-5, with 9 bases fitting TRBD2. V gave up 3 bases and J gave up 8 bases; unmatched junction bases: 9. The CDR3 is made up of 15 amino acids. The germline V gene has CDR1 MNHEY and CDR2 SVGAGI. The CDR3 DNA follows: TGTGCCAGCAGTTATATAGCGGGGGCTGGAGGTACGCAGTATTTT. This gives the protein CASSYIAGAGGTQYF.

As DNA, the CDR3 is TGTGCCATCTGGGGAGCAGATACGCAGTATTTT. It translates to CAIWGADTQYF. The genes are TRBV10-3 and TRBJ2-3; D possibly corresponds to TRBD2 (5 bases). V was trimmed by 8 bases and J by 4 bases, leaving 7 bases between them. CDR3 length: 11 amino acids. The germline V gene has CDR1 ENHRY and CDR2 SYGVKD.

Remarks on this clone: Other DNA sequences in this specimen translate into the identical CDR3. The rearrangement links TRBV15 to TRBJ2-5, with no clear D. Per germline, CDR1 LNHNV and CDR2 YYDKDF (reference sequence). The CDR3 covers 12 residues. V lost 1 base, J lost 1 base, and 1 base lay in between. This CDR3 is CATSRGQETQYF. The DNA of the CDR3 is TGTGCCACCAGCAGAGGCCAAGAGACCCAGTACTTC.

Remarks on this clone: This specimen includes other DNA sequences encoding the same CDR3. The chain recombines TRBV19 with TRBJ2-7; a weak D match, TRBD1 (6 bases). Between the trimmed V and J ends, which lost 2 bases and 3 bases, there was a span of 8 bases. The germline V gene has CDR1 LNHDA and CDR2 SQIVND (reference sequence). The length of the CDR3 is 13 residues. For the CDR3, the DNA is TGTGCCAGTAGTATACACAGGGACTACGAGCAGTACTTC. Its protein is CASSIHRDYEQYF.

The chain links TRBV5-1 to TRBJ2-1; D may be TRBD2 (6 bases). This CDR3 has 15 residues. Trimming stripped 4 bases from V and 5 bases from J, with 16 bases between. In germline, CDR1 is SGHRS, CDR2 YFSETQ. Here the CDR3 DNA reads TGCGCCAGCAGCCCAGGCCGGGAGTCAGACAATGAGCAGTTCTTC. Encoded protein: CASSPGRESDNEQFF.

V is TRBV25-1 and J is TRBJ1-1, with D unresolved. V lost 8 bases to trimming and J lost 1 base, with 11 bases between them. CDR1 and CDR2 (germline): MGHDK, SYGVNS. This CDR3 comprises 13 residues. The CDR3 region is CASRHRGNTEAFF. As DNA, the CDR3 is TGTGCCAGCCGCCACCGGGGGAACACTGAAGCTTTCTTT.

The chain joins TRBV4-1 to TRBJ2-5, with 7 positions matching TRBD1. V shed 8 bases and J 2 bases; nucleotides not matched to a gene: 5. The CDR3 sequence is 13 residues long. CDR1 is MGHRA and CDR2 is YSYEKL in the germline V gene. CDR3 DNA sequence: TGCGCCAGCGGCCGGGACAGACAAGAGACCCAGTACTTC. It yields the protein CASGRDRQETQYF.

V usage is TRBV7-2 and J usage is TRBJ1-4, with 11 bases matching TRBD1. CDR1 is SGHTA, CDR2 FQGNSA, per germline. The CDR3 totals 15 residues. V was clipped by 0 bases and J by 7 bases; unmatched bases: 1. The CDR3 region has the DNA TGTGCCAGCAGCTTAGCGGGACAGGGGGTTGAAAAACTGTTTTTT. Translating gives CASSLAGQGVEKLFF. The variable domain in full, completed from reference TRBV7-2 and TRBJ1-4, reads GAGVSQSPSNKVTEKGKDVELRCDPISGHTALYWYRQSLGQGLEFLIYFQGNSAPDKSGLPSDRFSAERTGGSVSTLTIQRTQQEDSAVYLCASSLAGQGVEKLFFGSGTQLSVL.

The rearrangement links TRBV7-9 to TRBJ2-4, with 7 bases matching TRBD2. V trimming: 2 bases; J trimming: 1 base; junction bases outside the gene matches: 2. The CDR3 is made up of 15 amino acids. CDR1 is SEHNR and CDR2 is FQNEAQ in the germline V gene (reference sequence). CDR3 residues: CASSLKGGAKNIQYF. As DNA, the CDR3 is TGTGCCAGCAGCTTAAAGGGAGGGGCCAAAAACATTCAGTACTTC.

The DNA for the CDR3 is TGTGCCATCAGTGAGTCGGAGGGACGGAGAGATACGCAGTATTTT. Translating it yields CAISESEGRRDTQYF. V is TRBV10-3 and J is TRBJ2-3; D is possibly TRBD2 (6 bases). CDR3 length equals 15 residues. Trimming took 0 bases from V and 5 from J, leaving 12 bases between them. In germline, CDR1 is ENHRY, CDR2 SYGVKD.

CDR3 loop: CASSPRDHPPQHF. DNA of the CDR3: TGTGCCAGCAGTCCCCGGGACCACCCGCCCCAGCATTTT. This rearrangement joins TRBV28 to TRBJ1-5; a possible D gene is TRBD1 (5 bases). The CDR3 is made up of 13 amino acids. Germline CDR1 reads MDHEN; CDR2 reads SYDVKM. V gave up 5 bases and J gave up 9 bases, with 14 bases separating them. Filled out from reference TRBV28 and TRBJ1-5, the complete variable domain reads DVKVTQSSRYLVKRTGEKVFLECVQDMDHENMFWYRQDPGLGLRLIYFSYDVKMKEKGDIPEGYSVSREKKERFSLILESASTNQTSMYLCASSPRDHPPQHFGDGTRLSIL.

CDR3 in amino acids: CASSLGYHGQGKETQYF. The DNA for the CDR3 is TGCGCCAGCAGCTTGGGCTACCATGGACAGGGTAAAGAGACCCAGTACTTC. The J gene is TRBJ2-5, the V gene TRBV5-1; 8 bases align to TRBD1. Germline V gene data show CDR1 as SGHRS and CDR2 as YFSETQ. The V and J ends lost 0 bases and 3 bases, in that order; junction bases with no gene match: 10. The CDR3 sequence is 17 residues long. The whole variable domain, filled in from reference TRBV5-1 and TRBJ2-5, reads KAGVTQTPRYLIKTRGQQVTLSCSPISGHRSVSWYQQTPGQGLQFLFEYFSETQRNKGNFPGRFSGRQFSNSRSEMNVSTLELGDSALYLCASSLGYHGQGKETQYFGPGTRLLVL.

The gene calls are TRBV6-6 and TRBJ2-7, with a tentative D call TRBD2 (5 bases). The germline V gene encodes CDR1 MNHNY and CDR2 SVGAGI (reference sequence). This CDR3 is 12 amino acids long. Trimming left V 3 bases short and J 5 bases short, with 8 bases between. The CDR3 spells CASSYAGDEQYF. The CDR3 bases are TGTGCCAGCAGTTATGCGGGTGACGAGCAGTACTTC.

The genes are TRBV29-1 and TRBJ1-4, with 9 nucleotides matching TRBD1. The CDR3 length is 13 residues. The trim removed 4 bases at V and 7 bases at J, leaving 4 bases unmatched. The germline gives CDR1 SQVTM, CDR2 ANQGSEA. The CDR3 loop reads CSVGDRVGEKLFF. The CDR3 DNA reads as TGCAGCGTTGGGGACAGGGTGGGTGAAAAACTGTTTTTT.

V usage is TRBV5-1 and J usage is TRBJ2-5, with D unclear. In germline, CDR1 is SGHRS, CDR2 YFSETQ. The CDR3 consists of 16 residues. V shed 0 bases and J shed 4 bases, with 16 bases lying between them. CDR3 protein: CASSLVRPPVLETQYF. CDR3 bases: TGCGCCAGCAGCTTGGTTCGGCCTCCTGTTTTAGAGACCCAGTACTTC.